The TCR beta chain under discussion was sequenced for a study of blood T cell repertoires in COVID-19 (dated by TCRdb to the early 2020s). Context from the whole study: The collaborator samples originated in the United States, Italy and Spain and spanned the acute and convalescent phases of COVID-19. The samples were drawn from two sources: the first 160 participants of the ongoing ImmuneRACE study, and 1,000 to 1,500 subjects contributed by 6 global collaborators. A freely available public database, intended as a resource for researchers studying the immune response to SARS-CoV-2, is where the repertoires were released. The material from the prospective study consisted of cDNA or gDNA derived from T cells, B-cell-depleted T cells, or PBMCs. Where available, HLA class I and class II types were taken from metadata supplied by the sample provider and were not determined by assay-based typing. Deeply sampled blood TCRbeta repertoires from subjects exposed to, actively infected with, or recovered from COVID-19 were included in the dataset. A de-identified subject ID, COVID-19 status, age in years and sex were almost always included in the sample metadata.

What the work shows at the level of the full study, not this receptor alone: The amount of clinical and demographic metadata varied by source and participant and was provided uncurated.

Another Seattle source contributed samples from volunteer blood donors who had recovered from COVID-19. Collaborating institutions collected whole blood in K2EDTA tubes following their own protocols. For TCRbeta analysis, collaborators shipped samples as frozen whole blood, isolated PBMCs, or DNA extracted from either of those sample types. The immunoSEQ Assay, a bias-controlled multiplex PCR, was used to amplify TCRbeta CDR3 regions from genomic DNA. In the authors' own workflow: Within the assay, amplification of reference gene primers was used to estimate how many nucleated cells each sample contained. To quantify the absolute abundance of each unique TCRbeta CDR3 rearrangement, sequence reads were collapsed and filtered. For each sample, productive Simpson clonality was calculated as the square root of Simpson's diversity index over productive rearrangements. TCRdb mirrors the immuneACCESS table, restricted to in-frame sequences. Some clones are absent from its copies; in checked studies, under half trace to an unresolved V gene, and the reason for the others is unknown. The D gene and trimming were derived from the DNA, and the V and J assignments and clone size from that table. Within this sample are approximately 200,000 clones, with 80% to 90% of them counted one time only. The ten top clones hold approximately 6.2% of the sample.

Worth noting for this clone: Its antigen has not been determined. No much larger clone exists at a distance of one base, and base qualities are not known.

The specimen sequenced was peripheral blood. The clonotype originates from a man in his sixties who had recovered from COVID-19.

The sequenced DNA is TGTGCCAGCAGTGAAGGATACAGGGTATGGGATACGCAGTATTTT. Its protein is CASSEGYRVWDTQYF. This chain joins TRBV6-1 to TRBJ2-3; a weak D assignment points to TRBD1 (6 bases agree). The germline ends are 14 bases apart after V is trimmed by 1 base and J by 6 bases. Its CDR3 holds 15 amino acids, cysteine through phenylalanine. The kept DNA is CDR3 alone, 45 bases in frame from the first base. Via the germline V gene, CDR1 is MNHNS and CDR2 SASEGT.